Each of the 16 T cell receptor beta chains below was sequenced from the same sample in a study of blood T cell repertoires in COVID-19. Clones were sequenced by immunoSEQ multiplex PCR, and TCRdb holds only the in-frame ones, with some missing. The data show roughly 100,000 clones, with approximately 80% seen just once and around 4.5% held by the top ten. The sequenced sample consisted of peripheral blood. The origin of the receptors is a human donor in a cohort sampled during active COVID-19.

To note about this clone: Distinct nucleotide sequences in the sample also encode this CDR3. The chain carries TRBV18 and TRBJ1-1; 9 nucleotides align to TRBD1. The length of the CDR3 is 14 residues. Germline CDR1 and CDR2: KGHSH and LQKENI. Trimming at V came to 3 bases and at J to 14 bases, leaving 13 bases not matched to a gene. The CDR3 loop reads CASSPRDRVLGAFF. The DNA of the CDR3 is TGTGCCAGCTCACCGAGGGACAGGGTTCTTGGGGCCTTCTTT.

This clone appeared a few times. The genes are TRBV7-2 and TRBJ2-5, with D maybe TRBD2 (6 bases). The CDR3 has 16 amino acids. Germline lookup yields CDR1 SGHTA and CDR2 FQGNSA. Trimming pared 0 bases from V and 4 bases from J, leaving 15 bases between. Written as DNA, the CDR3 is TGTGCCAGCAGCTTAGCGCGGGGAGAGGGCGGAGAGACCCAGTACTTC. Translated: CASSLARGEGGETQYF.

The genes are TRBV7-9 and TRBJ1-2; 7 bases agree with TRBD1. Germline V gives CDR1 SEHNR, CDR2 FQNEAQ (reference sequence). The length of the CDR3 is 14 residues. Trimming at V came to 1 base and at J to 6 bases, leaving 5 bases not matched to a gene. The CDR3 bases are TGTGCCAGCAGCTTAGACGTCAGGGGGAATGGCTACACCTTC. The encoded protein is CASSLDVRGNGYTF.

This chain uses TRBV27 with TRBJ2-7; D is unclear. CDR1 MNHEY and CDR2 SMNVEV come from the germline V gene (reference sequence). V lost 4 bases to trimming and J lost 4 bases, with 11 bases between them. CDR3 length equals 13 residues. The CDR3 spells CASSSLAGYEQYF. The CDR3 region has the DNA TGTGCCAGCAGTTCCCTCGCCGGGTACGAGCAGTACTTC.

V and J are TRBV9 and TRBJ2-1; 14 nucleotides match TRBD2. The V gene end was trimmed by 2 bases and the J gene end by 2 bases; junction bases not matched to a gene: 3. This CDR3 spans 17 amino acids. The V gene's germline CDR1 is SGDLS and CDR2 YYNGEE. The CDR3 region has the DNA TGTGCCAGCAGCGTGACTAGCGGGGGGGTCCCCTACAATGAGCAGTTCTTC. Encoded protein: CASSVTSGGVPYNEQFF.

The chain carries TRBV5-4 and TRBJ2-3, with 8 bases identical to TRBD2. Germline V gene data show CDR1 as SGHNT and CDR2 as YYREEE (reference sequence). The CDR3 runs 18 residues. V shed 4 bases and J 0 bases; nucleotides not matched to a gene: 13. CDR3 region: CASSPRSGGGLSTDTQYF. The CDR3 DNA follows: TGTGCCAGCAGCCCCAGATCGGGGGGGGGACTGAGCACAGATACGCAGTATTTT.

In this sample, this clone turned up a few times. V is TRBV25-1 and J is TRBJ1-4; D possibly corresponds to TRBD1 (6 bases). This CDR3 contains 16 residues. Deletions cut 5 bases from V and 4 bases from J, with 17 bases between. Germline assignment: CDR1 MGHDK and CDR2 SYGVNS. The CDR3 DNA reads TGTGCCAGCAGTCCGAGGGGGAGCAGTATTAATGAAAAACTGTTTTTT. It encodes CASSPRGSSINEKLFF.

This chain links TRBV6-5 with TRBJ1-5; no reliable D call. The germline V and J ends were trimmed by 8 bases and 0 bases, with 11 bases remaining between them. CDR1 is MNHEY and CDR2 is SVGAGI in the germline V gene. The CDR3 length is 14 residues. This CDR3 reads CASRPRNSNQPQHF. In DNA form, the CDR3 reads TGTGCCAGCCGCCCGAGAAATAGCAATCAGCCCCAGCATTTT.

A note on this clone: A read error may be the cause here, since a much bigger clone is one base away. V usage is TRBV2 and J usage is TRBJ2-1; 9 bases are a match to TRBD1. The CDR3 is 13 amino acids. With V trimmed by 4 bases and J by 5 bases, 0 bases remained unmatched. Germline CDR1 SNHLY, CDR2 FYNNEI. The chain's CDR3 is CASSGDRDNEQFF. In DNA form, the CDR3 reads TGTGCCAGCAGTGGGGACAGGGACAATGAGCAGTTCTTC. Full variable domain (missing parts from reference TRBV2 and TRBJ2-1): EPEVTQTPSHQVTQMGQEVILRCVPISNHLYFYWYRQILGQKVEFLVSFYNNEISEKSEIFDDQFSVERPDGSNFTLKIRSTKLEDSAMYFCASSGDRDNEQFFGPGTRLTVL.

The V and J genes are TRBV28 and TRBJ2-1; TRBD2 might be the D (5 bases). Per germline, CDR1 MDHEN and CDR2 SYDVKM. Trimming pared 5 bases from V and 13 bases from J, leaving 21 bases between. CDR3 length: 14 residues. The CDR3 DNA reads TGTGCCAGCAGTGTACCTCCGCGGGTGGGGAGCCAGTTCTTC. Its translation: CASSVPPRVGSQFF.

The genes are TRBV9 and TRBJ1-2; unclear D gene. V lost 4 bases and J 3 bases, leaving 16 bases between the germline ends. CDR1 and CDR2 (germline): SGDLS, YYNGEE. The CDR3 has 15 amino acids. The CDR3 DNA is TGTGCCAGCAGCCCACGAGAGTCGCGGTACTATGGCTACACCTTC. Translation gives CASSPRESRYYGYTF.

The genes are TRBV5-6 and TRBJ1-3, with D possibly being TRBD1 (5 bases). V lost 0 bases and J 0 bases, leaving 7 bases between the germline ends. The germline CDR1 and CDR2 sequences are SGHDT and YYEEEE. CDR3 length: 15 amino acids. The chain's CDR3 is CASSLVGVSGNTIYF. The CDR3, as DNA: TGTGCCAGCAGCTTGGTAGGGGTCTCTGGAAACACCATATATTTT.

The CDR3 nucleotides read TGTGCCAGCAGCTCACTAGGACTAGCGGGGACAGATACGCAGTATTTT. Protein sequence: CASSSLGLAGTDTQYF. The chain uses TRBV7-2 and TRBJ2-3, with 12 bases aligning to TRBD2. The CDR3 covers 16 residues. CDR1 SGHTA and CDR2 FQGNSA come from the germline V gene. V dropped 4 bases and J dropped 3; count of bases not matched to a gene: 5.

V is TRBV11-3 and J is TRBJ1-2; D is ambiguous. Trimming took off 0 bases at V and 7 bases at J, with 9 bases between the two ends. The germline CDR1 and CDR2 sequences are SGHNT and YENEEA. This CDR3 region has 13 residues. CDR3 DNA: TGTGCCAGCAGCTTAGACGTTATCGGTGGCTACACCTTC. Its protein is CASSLDVIGGYTF.

This chain connects TRBV10-3 to TRBJ2-6; TRBD1 aligns across 9 bases. Per the germline V gene, CDR1 is ENHRY and CDR2 is SYGVKD. The V gene end was trimmed by 6 bases and the J gene end by 1 base; junction bases not matched to a gene: 13. This CDR3 spans 19 amino acids. The chain's CDR3 is CAISSAGQGVSSGANVLTF. CDR3 sequence (DNA): TGTGCCATCAGCTCGGCGGGACAGGGAGTAAGTTCTGGGGCCAACGTCCTGACTTTC.

The rearrangement uses TRBV5-6 and TRBJ1-2, with 8 positions matching TRBD1. The CDR3 contains 14 residues. Germline assignment: CDR1 SGHDT and CDR2 YYEEEE. Unmatched junction bases numbered 1, after V lost 1 base and J lost 2 bases. The CDR3 nucleotides are TGTGCCAGCAGCTTGACAGGGGGAAACTATGGCTACACCTTC. Translation gives CASSLTGGNYGYTF. Looking up the rest from reference TRBV5-6 and TRBJ1-2 gives the full variable domain: DAGVTQSPTHLIKTRGQQVTLRCSPKSGHDTVSWYQQALGQGPQFIFQYYEEEERQRGNFPDRFSGHQFPNYSSELNVNALLLGDSALYLCASSLTGGNYGYTFGSGTRLTVV.